What follows are 25 T cell receptor beta chains derived from one specimen sequenced in a study of neurological immune-mediated disorders. One entry per CDR3 protein results from TCRdb running MiXCR on the 5' RACE reads. This sample has about 55,000 distinct CDR3 sequences; 4% occur once, and the top ten carry about 2%. The sequencing input was CD4+ T cells from blood. The receptors were gathered from a woman between 35 and 50 years old with multiple sclerosis.

Many counts were recorded for this clonotype. CDR3 sequence: CASSVGEGATCEQYF. The CDR3 DNA reads TGCGCCAGCAGCGTTGGAGAGGGGGCCACCTGCGAGCAGTACTTC. The chain carries TRBV5-1 and TRBJ2-7; TRBD1 matches at 7 bases. Unmatched junction bases numbered 13, after V lost 4 bases and J lost 6 bases. There are 15 residues in the CDR3. Per germline, CDR1 SGHRS and CDR2 YFSETQ.

This clonotype has ten or more counts. The V gene is TRBV2, the J gene TRBJ2-3, with D possibly matching TRBD1 (5 bases). This CDR3 comprises 13 residues. Germline CDR1 and CDR2: SNHLY and FYNNEI. V lost 8 bases and J lost 0, with 9 bases in between. CDR3 loop: CASAWGSTDTQYF. DNA of the CDR3: TGTGCCAGCGCGTGGGGCAGCACAGATACGCAGTATTTT.

This clonotype was detected ten times or more. The gene calls are TRBV7-9 and TRBJ2-2; no reliable D call. Germline CDR1 is SEHNR and CDR2 is FQNEAQ (reference sequence). Trimming shortened V by 5 bases and J by 1 base, and 8 bases separated the two germline ends. The CDR3 has 14 residues. This chain's CDR3 is CASSPSWNTGELFF. The CDR3 DNA reads as TGTGCCAGCAGCCCCTCATGGAACACCGGGGAGCTGTTTTTT.

In this sample, this clonotype turned up many times. The V and J genes are TRBV4-2 and TRBJ2-5, with unresolved D. The CDR3 is 12 residues long. Germline V CDR1 and CDR2: LGHNA, YNFKEQ. Trimming cost V 2 bases and J 4 bases, with 5 bases left between them. Here the CDR3 DNA reads TGTGCCAGCAGCCAATGGGGAGAGACCCAGTACTTC. This translates into CASSQWGETQYF.

This clonotype was found many times. The chain has TRBV20-1 and TRBJ2-3, with 11 bases aligning to TRBD2. The CDR3 is 16 residues long. The V segment lost 3 bases and the J segment 0 bases; nucleotides outside the gene matches: 5. CDR1 is DFQATT and CDR2 is SNEGSKA in the germline V gene (reference sequence). CDR3 sequence: CSASRASGGSTDTQYF. CDR3 bases: TGCAGTGCTAGTCGGGCTAGCGGGGGGAGCACAGATACGCAGTATTTT.

In this sample, this clonotype turned up many times. The J gene is TRBJ2-2, the V gene TRBV5-1; TRBD2 matches 8 bases. The CDR3 spans 16 residues. CDR1 is SGHRS, CDR2 YFSETQ, per germline. The ends lost 4 bases at V and 1 base at J; junction bases unmatched: 6. CDR3 protein: CASSRPAGGNTGELFF. For the CDR3, the DNA is TGCGCCAGCAGCCGCCCGGCGGGGGGGAACACCGGGGAGCTGTTTTTT.

There are many counts of this clonotype. This chain links TRBV5-1 with TRBJ1-2; D might be TRBD1 (6 bases). Germline V CDR1 and CDR2: SGHRS, YFSETQ. The CDR3 extends over 13 amino acids. V dropped 2 bases and J dropped 7 bases, with 12 bases sitting between them. The CDR3: CASSLGTSGGYTF. The CDR3 DNA sequence: TGCGCCAGCAGCTTAGGGACATCAGGTGGCTACACCTTC.

The table lists this clonotype with many counts. The chain couples TRBV5-1 to TRBJ2-2; possible D gene TRBD2, 5 bases. The CDR3 length is 16 residues. Germline CDR1 reads SGHRS; CDR2 reads YFSETQ. V dropped 0 bases and J dropped 1 base, with 10 bases sitting between them. CDR3 DNA sequence: TGCGCCAGCAGCTTGGCGTTGGCGGGGAACACCGGGGAGCTGTTTTTT. This encodes CASSLALAGNTGELFF.

This clonotype showed up many times. The V and J genes are TRBV12-5 and TRBJ2-1; 9 bases agree with TRBD1. Germline trimming cut 1 base from V and 7 bases from J; bases unmatched to any gene: 11. CDR3 length equals 17 residues. The germline gives CDR1 LGHNT, CDR2 FRNRAP. The CDR3 reads CASGLGLGQGNRNEQFF. CDR3 DNA sequence: TGTGCTAGTGGTTTGGGCCTGGGACAGGGTAACAGAAATGAGCAGTTCTTC.

In this sample, this clonotype turned up many times. This chain links TRBV5-1 with TRBJ2-5, with D perhaps given as TRBD1 or TRBD2 (5 bases each). The CDR3 runs 13 residues. From germline, CDR1 is SGHRS and CDR2 YFSETQ. The V gene lost 5 bases and the J gene lost 2 bases, with 10 bases spanning the gap. The CDR3 region is CASSVGTQETQYF. CDR3 sequence (DNA): TGCGCCAGCAGTGTCGGGACGCAAGAGACCCAGTACTTC.

A few counts support this clonotype. The chain employs TRBV29-1 and TRBJ1-5; 8 nucleotides match TRBD1. This CDR3 is 15 amino acids long. J gave up 0 bases and V 6 bases, and 7 bases lay outside the gene matches. From germline, CDR1 is SQVTM and CDR2 ANQGSEA. CDR3 protein: CSVGQGRYSNQPQHF. DNA of the CDR3: TGCAGCGTAGGACAGGGTCGCTATAGCAATCAGCCCCAGCATTTT.

The sample holds many counts of this clonotype. A much larger clone sits a single nucleotide away, making a read error possible. CDR3 nucleotide sequence: TGTGCCAGCATTCATACAGGGAATCAGCCCCAGCATTTT. This sequence encodes CASIHTGNQPQHF. The V gene is TRBV7-9, the J gene TRBJ1-5, with a tentative D call TRBD1 (6 bases). The length of the CDR3 is 13 residues. Trimming pared 7 bases from V and 4 bases from J, leaving 11 bases between. Germline V gives CDR1 SEHNR, CDR2 FQNEAQ (reference sequence). Variable domain in full (rest from reference TRBV7-9 and TRBJ1-5): DTGVSQNPRHKITKRGQNVTFRCDPISEHNRLYWYRQTLGQGPEFLTYFQNEAQLEKSRLLSDRFSAERPKGSFSTLEIQRTEQGDSAMYLCASIHTGNQPQHFGDGTRLSIL.

This clonotype was counted ten times or more. The CDR3 DNA reads as TGTGCCAGTAGTCTCCACCTCGGTGAGCAGTTCTTC. It codes for CASSLHLGEQFF. The chain employs TRBV19 and TRBJ2-1, with D uncertain. The V and J ends lost 5 bases and 9 bases respectively, with 11 bases between them. Per the germline V gene, CDR1 is LNHDA and CDR2 is SQIVND (reference sequence). The CDR3 has 12 residues.

This clonotype is a singleton in its sample. CDR3 in DNA: TGTGCCAGCAGACTAAGGGGGACCGGGGAGCTGTTTTTT. Protein: CASRLRGTGELFF. The rearrangement links TRBV2 to TRBJ2-2; possible D gene TRBD1, 6 bases. Germline CDR1 and CDR2: SNHLY and FYNNEI. The CDR3 covers 13 residues. V was clipped by 6 bases and J by 5 bases, with 10 bases between them.

Many counts were recorded for this clonotype. The chain is built from TRBV20-1 and TRBJ2-4, with D tentatively TRBD1 (5 bases). CDR1 and CDR2 (germline): DFQATT, SNEGSKA (reference sequence). The CDR3 is 13 amino acids. Trimming removed 3 bases from V and 8 bases from J, with 14 bases in between. CDR3 nucleotides: TGCAGTGCTAGCGCAGGGATAAGGGACATTCAGTACTTC. Its translation is CSASAGIRDIQYF.

This clonotype came up many times. The chain links TRBV3-1 to TRBJ2-7; no clear D. This CDR3 is built from 15 residues. Germline V gene sequence: CDR1 LGHDT, CDR2 YNNKEL (reference sequence). Trimming shortened V by 0 bases and J by 4 bases, and 13 bases separated the two germline ends. This CDR3 reads CASSQETEPLYEQYF. CDR3 nucleotides: TGTGCCAGCAGCCAAGAGACGGAACCTCTATACGAGCAGTACTTC.

This clonotype was recorded at least ten times. The chain links TRBV7-8 to TRBJ2-2; tentative D call: TRBD1 (6 bases). The V and J ends lost 5 bases and 4 bases respectively, with 11 bases between them. The CDR3 has 14 residues. Germline V gene sequence: CDR1 SGHVS, CDR2 FQNEAQ. The CDR3 is CASSPQGLTGELFF. The CDR3 DNA follows: TGTGCCAGCAGCCCGCAGGGGCTCACCGGGGAGCTGTTTTTT.

This clonotype was seen at least ten times. The rearrangement links TRBV5-1 to TRBJ2-7; 11 bases fit TRBD1. This CDR3 region has 14 residues. Germline-derived CDR1 and CDR2 are SGHRS and YFSETQ. Trimming took 7 bases from V and 0 from J; bases not matched to a gene: 3. The CDR3 spells CASGTGGISYEQYF. For the CDR3, the DNA is TGCGCCAGCGGGACAGGGGGAATCTCCTACGAGCAGTACTTC. Together with reference TRBV5-1 and TRBJ2-7, the CDR3 gives the full variable domain: KAGVTQTPRYLIKTRGQQVTLSCSPISGHRSVSWYQQTPGQGLQFLFEYFSETQRNKGNFPGRFSGRQFSNSRSEMNVSTLELGDSALYLCASGTGGISYEQYFGPGTRLTVT.

This clonotype was found many times. V and J are TRBV12-3 or TRBV12-4 and TRBJ1-5, with 12 bases matching TRBD1. This CDR3 region has 16 residues. With V trimmed by 6 bases and J by 7 bases, 10 bases remained unmatched. CDR3 nucleotide sequence: TGTGCCAGCAGCCGCTTCGGGACAGGGGGCGAACAGCCCCAGCATTTT. Translated: CASSRFGTGGEQPQHF.

The chain combines TRBV25-1 with TRBJ2-3; perhaps TRBD2 as D (5 bases). Trimming cost V 0 bases and J 7 bases, with 14 bases left between them. CDR3 length: 15 residues. Germline V CDR1 and CDR2: MGHDK, SYGVNS. The CDR3 DNA follows: TGTGCCAGCAGTGAATATAACGGCGGGTCGAATACGCAGTATTTT. Translated, it gives CASSEYNGGSNTQYF.

This clonotype was counted ten times or more. The chain uses TRBV12-3 or TRBV12-4 and TRBJ1-2; 11 positions agree with TRBD1. J was trimmed by 5 bases and V by 5 bases; bases with no gene match: 13. This CDR3 spans 17 amino acids. Here the CDR3 DNA reads TGTGCCAGCAGTCCCCTCTCTGGGACAGGGGGATTTTATGGCTACACCTTC. Its translation: CASSPLSGTGGFYGYTF.

This clonotype showed up many times. This rearrangement joins TRBV24-1 to TRBJ2-1; 12 bases line up with TRBD2. J was trimmed by 1 base and V by 2 bases; bases with no gene match: 5. CDR3 length equals 18 residues. Germline V CDR1 and CDR2: KGHDR, SFDVKD. This CDR3 reads CATSDWTSGVTSYNEQFF. CDR3 bases: TGTGCCACCAGTGATTGGACTAGCGGGGTTACGTCCTACAATGAGCAGTTCTTC.

This clonotype has a count of ten or more. The genes are TRBV7-2 and TRBJ1-5, with TRBD1 identical over 7 bases. Germline V gives CDR1 SGHTA, CDR2 FQGNSA. V lost 5 bases, J lost 2 bases, and 3 bases stayed unmatched. This CDR3 has 14 amino acids. CDR3 sequence: CASSPQGGNQPQHF. CDR3 coding DNA: TGTGCCAGCAGCCCCCAGGGGGGCAATCAGCCCCAGCATTTT. The entire variable domain, with the rest obtained from reference TRBV7-2 and TRBJ1-5, is as follows: GAGVSQSPSNKVTEKGKDVELRCDPISGHTALYWYRQSLGQGLEFLIYFQGNSAPDKSGLPSDRFSAERTGGSVSTLTIQRTQQEDSAVYLCASSPQGGNQPQHFGDGTRLSIL.

This clonotype was seen at least ten times. J is TRBJ2-5 and V is TRBV5-1, with 9 bases aligning to TRBD1. Per germline, CDR1 SGHRS and CDR2 YFSETQ. The CDR3 is made up of 15 amino acids. Trimming at V came to 1 base and at J to 3 bases, leaving 4 bases not matched to a gene. CDR3 sequence reads: CASSLFTGGEETQYF. The DNA of the CDR3 is TGCGCCAGCAGCTTGTTTACAGGGGGCGAAGAGACCCAGTACTTC.

This clonotype was found many times. V is TRBV2 and J is TRBJ2-3; 11 bases fit TRBD1. The ends lost 6 bases at V and 4 bases at J; junction bases unmatched: 6. CDR3 length equals 15 residues. The V gene's germline CDR1 is SNHLY and CDR2 FYNNEI. CDR3 residues: CASSKDRGRADTQYF. The CDR3, as DNA: TGTGCCAGCAGCAAGGACAGGGGGCGAGCAGATACGCAGTATTTT.